Here is one TCR beta chain with its context. What it binds is unknown. These data originate in a study of shared clonotypes between healthy human individuals. Study-level background: Those who served as donors were two women and three men between the ages of 18 and 49. Study-wide findings and caveats: The sharing of 5% to 6.5% of naive CD4 clonotypes was seen across several donors.

The repertoire was sequenced with immunoSEQ multiplex PCR; TCRdb's copy has only in-frame clones and lacks some. The table shows fewer than 400,000 clones, with approximately 79% occurring only once. Within Nashville, Tennessee resided all donors, each a Caucasian adult. V dropped 4 bases and J dropped 6; count of bases not matched to a gene: 4. Germline V gives CDR1 SNHLY, CDR2 FYNNEI. CDR3 length: 14 amino acids. J is TRBJ1-5 and V is TRBV2; 9 nucleotides line up with TRBD1. The receptor comes from a man aged 30-40 years in good health. The sample comprised memory CD4+ T cells sorted from blood. This sample's subset: CD45RA-negative fraction. CDR3 sequence: CASSVTGGGQPQHF. As DNA, the CDR3 is TGTGCCAGCAGTGTAACAGGGGGCGGTCAGCCCCAGCATTTT. Looking up the rest from reference TRBV2 and TRBJ1-5 gives the full variable domain: EPEVTQTPSHQVTQMGQEVILRCVPISNHLYFYWYRQILGQKVEFLVSFYNNEISEKSEIFDDQFSVERPDGSNFTLKIRSTKLEDSAMYFCASSVTGGGQPQHFGDGTRLSIL.